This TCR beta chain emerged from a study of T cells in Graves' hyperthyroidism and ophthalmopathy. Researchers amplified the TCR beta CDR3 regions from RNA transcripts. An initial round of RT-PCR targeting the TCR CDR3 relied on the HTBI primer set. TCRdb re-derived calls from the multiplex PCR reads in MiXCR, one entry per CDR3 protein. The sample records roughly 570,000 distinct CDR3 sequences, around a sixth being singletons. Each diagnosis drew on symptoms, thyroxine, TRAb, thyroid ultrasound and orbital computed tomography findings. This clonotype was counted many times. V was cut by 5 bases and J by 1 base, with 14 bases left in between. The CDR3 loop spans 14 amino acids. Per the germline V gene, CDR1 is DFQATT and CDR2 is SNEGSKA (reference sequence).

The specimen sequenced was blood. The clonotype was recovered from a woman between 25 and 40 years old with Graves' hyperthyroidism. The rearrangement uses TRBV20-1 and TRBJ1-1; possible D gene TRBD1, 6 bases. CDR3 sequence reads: CSAAKMDRNTEAFF. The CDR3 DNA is TGCAGTGCTGCAAAAATGGACAGGAACACTGAAGCTTTCTTT.